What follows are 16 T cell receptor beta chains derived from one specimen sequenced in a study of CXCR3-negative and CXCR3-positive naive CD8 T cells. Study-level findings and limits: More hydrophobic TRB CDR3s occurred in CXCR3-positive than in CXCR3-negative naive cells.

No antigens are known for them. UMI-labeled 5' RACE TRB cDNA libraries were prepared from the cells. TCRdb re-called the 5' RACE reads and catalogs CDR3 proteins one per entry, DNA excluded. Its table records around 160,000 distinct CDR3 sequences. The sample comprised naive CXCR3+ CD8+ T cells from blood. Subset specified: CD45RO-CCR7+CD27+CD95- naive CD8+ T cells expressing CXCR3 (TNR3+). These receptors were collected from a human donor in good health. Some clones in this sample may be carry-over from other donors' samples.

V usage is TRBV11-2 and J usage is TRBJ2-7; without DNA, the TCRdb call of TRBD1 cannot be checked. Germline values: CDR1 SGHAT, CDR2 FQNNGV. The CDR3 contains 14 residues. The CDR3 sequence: CASSSRPVSYEQYF.

The CDR3 sequence is CAGSRTSDDNEKLFF. The rearrangement joins TRBV7-9 to TRBJ1-4. The CDR3 spans 15 residues. CDR1 is SEHNR and CDR2 is FQNEAQ in the germline V gene (reference sequence). The complete variable domain, with remaining parts taken from reference TRBV7-9 and TRBJ1-4, reads DTGVSQNPRHKITKRGQNVTFRCDPISEHNRLYWYRQTLGQGPEFLTYFQNEAQLEKSRLLSDRFSAERPKGSFSTLEIQRTEQGDSAMYLCAGSRTSDDNEKLFFGSGTQLSVL.

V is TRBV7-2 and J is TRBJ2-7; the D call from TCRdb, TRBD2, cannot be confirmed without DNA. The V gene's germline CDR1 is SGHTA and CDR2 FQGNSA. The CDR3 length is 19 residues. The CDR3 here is CASSLDPSPGTSGGYEQYF.

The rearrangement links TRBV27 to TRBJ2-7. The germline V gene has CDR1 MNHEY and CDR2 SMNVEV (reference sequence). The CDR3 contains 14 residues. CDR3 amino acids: CASSLLGTDYEQYF.

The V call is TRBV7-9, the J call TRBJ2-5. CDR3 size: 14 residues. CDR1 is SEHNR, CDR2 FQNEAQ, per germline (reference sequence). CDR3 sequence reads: CASSLAPSPETQYF.

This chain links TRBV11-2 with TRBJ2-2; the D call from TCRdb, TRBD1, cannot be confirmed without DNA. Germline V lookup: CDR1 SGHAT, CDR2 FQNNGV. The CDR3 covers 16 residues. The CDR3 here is CASSSIGTGNTGEPFF.

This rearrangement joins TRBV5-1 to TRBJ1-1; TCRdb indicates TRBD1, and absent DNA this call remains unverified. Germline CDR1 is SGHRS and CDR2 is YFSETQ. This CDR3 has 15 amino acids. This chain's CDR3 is CASSLVDREVPEAFF.

CDR3 region: CASGVRLTYEQYF. The chain links TRBV28 to TRBJ2-7. The CDR3 has 13 residues. The germline CDR1 and CDR2 sequences are MDHEN and SYDVKM.

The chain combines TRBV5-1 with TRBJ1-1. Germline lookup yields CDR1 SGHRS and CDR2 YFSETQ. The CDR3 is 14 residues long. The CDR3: CASSLGSGNTEAFF.

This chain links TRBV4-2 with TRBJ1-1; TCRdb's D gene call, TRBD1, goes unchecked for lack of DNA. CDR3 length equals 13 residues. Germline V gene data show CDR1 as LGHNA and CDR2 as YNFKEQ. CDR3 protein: CASQDYQGTEAFF.

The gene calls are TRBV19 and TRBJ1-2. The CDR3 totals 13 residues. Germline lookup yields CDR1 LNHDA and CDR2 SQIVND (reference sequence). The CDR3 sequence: CASSIRDSPSYTF.

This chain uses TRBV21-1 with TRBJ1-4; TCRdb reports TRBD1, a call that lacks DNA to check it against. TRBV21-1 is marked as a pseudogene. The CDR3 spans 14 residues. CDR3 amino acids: CASSKSPRGEKLFF.

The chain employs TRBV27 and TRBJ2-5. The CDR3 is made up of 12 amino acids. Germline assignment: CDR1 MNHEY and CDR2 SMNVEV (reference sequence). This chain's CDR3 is CASSSYQETQYF.

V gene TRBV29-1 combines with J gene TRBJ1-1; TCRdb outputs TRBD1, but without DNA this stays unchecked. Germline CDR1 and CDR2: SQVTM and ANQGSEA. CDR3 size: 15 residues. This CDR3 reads CSVVVRGDRDTEAFF.

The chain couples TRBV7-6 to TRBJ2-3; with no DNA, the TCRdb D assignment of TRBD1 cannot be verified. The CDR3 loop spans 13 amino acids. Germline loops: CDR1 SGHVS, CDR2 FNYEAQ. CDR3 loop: CASSSAGPDTQYF.

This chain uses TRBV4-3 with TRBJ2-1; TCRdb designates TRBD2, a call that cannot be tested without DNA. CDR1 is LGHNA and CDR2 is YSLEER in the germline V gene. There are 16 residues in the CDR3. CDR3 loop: CASSQGLAGVVNEQFF.